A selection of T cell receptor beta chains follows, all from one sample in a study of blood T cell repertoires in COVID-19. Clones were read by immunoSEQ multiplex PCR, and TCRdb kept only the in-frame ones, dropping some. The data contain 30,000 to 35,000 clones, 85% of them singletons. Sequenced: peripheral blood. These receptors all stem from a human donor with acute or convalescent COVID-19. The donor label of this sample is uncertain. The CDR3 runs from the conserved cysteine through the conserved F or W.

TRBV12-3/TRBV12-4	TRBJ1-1	CASSFQGEAFF
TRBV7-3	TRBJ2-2	CASSLTGPGAGELFF
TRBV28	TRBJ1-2	CASSSQGARYYGYTF
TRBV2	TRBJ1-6	CASSESGGAAGLALHF
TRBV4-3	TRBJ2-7	CASIRRDFTYEQYF
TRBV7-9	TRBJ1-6	CASSFGHDNSPLHF
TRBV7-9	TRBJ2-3	CASSRGGDATQYF
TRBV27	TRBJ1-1	CASSFAGGETEAFF
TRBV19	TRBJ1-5	CASSDIQGLGNQPQHF
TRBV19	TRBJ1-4	CASSFGQGGFFEKLFF
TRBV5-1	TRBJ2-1	CASSSGGAGFF
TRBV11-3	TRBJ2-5	CASSLVASGETQYF
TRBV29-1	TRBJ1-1	CSFRGLNTEAFF
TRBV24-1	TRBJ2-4	CATSERWGSRGKDIQYF
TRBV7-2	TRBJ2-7	CASSSSRDRSSYEQYF
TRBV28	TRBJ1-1	CASSGQPIEAFF
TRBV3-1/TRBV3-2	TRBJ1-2	CASSQKGALNGYTF
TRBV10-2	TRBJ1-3	CASSESAQGPGASGNTIYF
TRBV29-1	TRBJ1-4	CSVGSGATNEKLFF
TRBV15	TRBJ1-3	CATSRGQGSSGNTIYF
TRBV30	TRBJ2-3	CALRLAGATDTQYF
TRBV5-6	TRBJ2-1	CASSLGLTRGLAGVDEQFF
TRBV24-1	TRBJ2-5	CATSDPLAGALETQYF